This is a list of T cell receptor beta chains from one sample in a study of blood T cell repertoires in COVID-19. The table came from immunoSEQ multiplex PCR; TCRdb's copy has only in-frame clones and leaves some out. The sample has about 200,000 clones, roughly 85% seen once. Sequencing input: peripheral blood. The receptor source for this set is a woman aged 70-85 years with COVID-19, enrolled during active disease. CDR3s include the opening cysteine and the closing phenylalanine or tryptophan. D genes are given only for firm matches. The size field is filled for only some rows; it gives once, few, many or a size class.

d_call	v_call	j_call	clone_size	cdr3_aa	cdr3_nt
-	TRBV18	TRBJ1-1	few	CASSPSAAGVTEAFF	TGTGCCAGCTCACCAAGCGCGGCAGGGGTAACTGAAGCTTTCTTT
-	TRBV19	TRBJ2-5	-	CASSEAQETQYF	TGTGCCAGTAGTGAGGCCCAAGAGACCCAGTACTTC
TRBD1	TRBV5-4	TRBJ1-2	-	CASRAPGQEGYGYTF	TGTGCCAGCAGGGCCCCGGGACAGGAGGGATATGGCTACACCTTC
-	TRBV11-3	TRBJ2-5	-	CASSFLTNEETQYF	TGTGCCAGCAGCTTTCTTACCAACGAGGAGACCCAGTACTTC
-	TRBV2	TRBJ2-5	-	CASSELEETQYF	TGTGCCAGCAGTGAACTAGAAGAGACCCAGTACTTC
-	TRBV20-1	TRBJ2-7	few	CSAGPGNEQYF	TGCAGTGCCGGACCGGGAAACGAGCAGTACTTC
-	TRBV5-5	TRBJ2-2	-	CASSLDPGNTGELFF	TGTGCCAGCAGCTTGGATCCAGGGAACACCGGGGAGCTGTTTTTT
-	TRBV2	TRBJ1-6	-	CASTGNNSPLHF	TGTGCCAGCACAGGGAATAATTCACCCCTCCACTTT
-	TRBV11-1	TRBJ2-5	-	CASSLVFLETQYF	TGTGCCAGCAGCTTAGTGTTCTTAGAGACCCAGTACTTC
TRBD1	TRBV5-4	TRBJ2-2	-	CASSLGQGTTGELFF	TGTGCCAGCAGCTTGGGACAGGGAACCACCGGGGAGCTGTTTTTT
-	TRBV19	TRBJ2-5	-	CASSIGLAGSLGAETQYF	TGTGCCAGTAGTATAGGATTAGCGGGCTCCTTGGGGGCGGAGACCCAGTACTTC
-	TRBV19	TRBJ1-5	-	CVSSTPLRGSNQPQHF	TGTGTCAGTAGTACCCCCCTGCGAGGGAGCAATCAGCCCCAGCATTTT
TRBD1	TRBV30	TRBJ2-6	-	CAGDYRGRERGANVLTF	TGTGCCGGGGATTACAGGGGGCGCGAGAGAGGGGCCAACGTCCTGACTTTC
-	TRBV5-6	TRBJ1-1	-	CASSLLGSHTNTEAFF	TGTGCCAGCAGCTTGCTTGGCTCTCACACGAACACTGAAGCTTTCTTT
TRBD2	TRBV19	TRBJ2-3	few	CASSISQRETSRQYF	TGTGCCAGTAGTATTTCCCAGCGGGAGACAAGTAGGCAGTATTTT
-	TRBV19	TRBJ1-1	-	CASSIGETTEAFF	TGTGCCAGTAGTATCGGGGAGACCACTGAAGCTTTCTTT
-	TRBV5-1	TRBJ1-1	-	CASSLPTGNTEAFF	TGCGCCAGCAGCTTGCCGACAGGGAACACTGAAGCTTTCTTT
TRBD1	TRBV5-1	TRBJ1-1	-	CASSSTGQGLGTEAFF	TGCGCCAGCAGCTCTACGGGACAGGGGTTGGGGACTGAAGCTTTCTTT
TRBD1	TRBV5-6	TRBJ2-7	-	CASSPGTGLLYEQYF	TGTGCCAGCAGTCCCGGGACAGGGCTTCTCTACGAGCAGTACTTC
TRBD2	TRBV6-2/TRBV6-3	TRBJ2-1	-	CASSPSIAGEGYNEQFF	TGTGCCAGCAGCCCGTCCATAGCGGGAGAAGGCTACAATGAGCAGTTCTTC
TRBD1	TRBV27	TRBJ2-7	-	CASSLEGGEYEQYF	TGTGCCAGCAGTTTAGAAGGGGGCGAATACGAGCAGTACTTC
-	TRBV6-2/TRBV6-3	TRBJ1-6	few	CASSYPRGFSSPLHF	TGTGCCAGCAGTTACCCGAGAGGGTTCAGTTCACCCCTCCACTTT
-	TRBV3-1/TRBV3-2	TRBJ1-2	-	CASSFRGGYGTNYGYTF	TGTGCCAGCAGCTTTAGGGGAGGTTACGGGACTAACTATGGCTACACCTTC
TRBD2	TRBV6-6	TRBJ2-5	-	CASGRAQGVETQYF	TGTGCCAGCGGGAGGGCACAAGGTGTGGAGACCCAGTACTTC
TRBD2	TRBV5-6	TRBJ2-3	-	CASSLGAGAGGDTQYF	TGTGCCAGCAGCTTGGGGGCGGGAGCAGGAGGAGATACGCAGTATTTT
TRBD1	TRBV3-1/TRBV3-2	TRBJ1-2	-	CASSGTENNYGYTF	TGTGCCAGCAGTGGGACAGAAAATAACTATGGCTACACCTTC
TRBD1	TRBV11-2	TRBJ2-5	-	CASSAWDSSEETQYF	TGTGCCAGCAGCGCCTGGGACAGCTCAGAAGAGACCCAGTACTTC
-	TRBV18	TRBJ1-2	once	CASSPPTQGGGYGYTF	TGTGCCAGCTCACCACCGACCCAGGGAGGTGGTTATGGCTACACCTTC
-	TRBV19	TRBJ1-3	few	CASNSPGLGALSGNTIYF	TGTGCCAGTAATTCCCCGGGGTTGGGGGCATTGAGTGGAAACACCATATATTTT
TRBD2	TRBV9	TRBJ2-7	-	CASSPRGGGGYEQYF	TGTGCCAGCAGCCCTCGGGGGGGCGGGGGCTACGAGCAGTACTTC
-	TRBV7-9	TRBJ2-1	-	CASSLGGQYNEQFF	TGTGCCAGCAGCTTAGGTGGACAATACAATGAGCAGTTCTTC
TRBD1	TRBV3-1/TRBV3-2	TRBJ2-1	once	CASKQGSVYNEQFF	TGTGCCAGCAAACAGGGGTCAGTCTACAATGAGCAGTTCTTC
TRBD1	TRBV7-9	TRBJ1-2	once	CASSLTGGFYGYTF	TGTGCCAGCAGCCTGACAGGGGGATTCTATGGCTACACCTTC
-	TRBV28	TRBJ1-1	few	CASRQATNTEAFF	TGTGCCAGTAGACAGGCAACGAACACTGAAGCTTTCTTT
-	TRBV5-1	TRBJ1-3	-	CASSPDTNSGNTIYF	TGCGCCAGCAGCCCTGACACGAACTCTGGAAACACCATATATTTT
-	TRBV19	TRBJ2-2	few	CASNGHTYTGELFF	TGTGCCAGTAATGGCCACACCTACACCGGGGAGCTGTTTTTT
-	TRBV6-5	TRBJ1-5	-	CASSYSLGRGDQPQHF	TGTGCCAGCAGTTACTCCCTAGGACGGGGGGATCAGCCCCAGCATTTT